Given below is one T cell receptor beta chain in context. The table lists this clone with a few counts. Its antigen is unknown. Base-call qualities are not available, and no considerably larger clone is one nucleotide away. These data come from a study of blood T cell repertoires in COVID-19 (dated by TCRdb to 2020 to 2021). About the investigation overall: Samples from collaborators originated in the United States, Italy and Spain and spanned both the acute and convalescent phases of COVID-19. The prospective study material was composed of cDNA or gDNA derived from T cells, B-cell-depleted T cells, or PBMCs. Deeply sampled blood TCRbeta repertoires from subjects exposed to, actively infected with, or recovered from COVID-19 were included in the dataset. A freely available public database, intended as a resource for researchers studying the immune response to SARS-CoV-2, is where the repertoires were released. The samples were drawn from the first 160 participants of the ongoing ImmuneRACE study and from 950 to 1,500 subjects provided by 6 global collaborators. The sample metadata nearly always contained a de-identified subject ID, COVID-19 status, age in years and sex. Where available, HLA class I and class II types were taken from metadata supplied by the sample provider and were not determined by assay-based typing. The paper as a whole reports these results and caveats: Clinical and demographic metadata were provided uncurated, with the amount varying by source and participant.

CDR1 SQVTM and CDR2 ANQGSEA were looked up in the germline V gene. The cysteine opens and the phenylalanine closes a CDR3 of 12 amino acids. This entry keeps only the CDR3 DNA: 36 bases, framed from base 1. Cut back by 6 bases and 7 bases, the V and J ends lie 15 bases apart. TCRbeta CDR3 regions were amplified from genomic DNA using the immunoSEQ Assay, a bias-controlled multiplex PCR. On the authors' methods: Nucleated cell counts per sample were estimated from amplification of reference gene primers within the assay. To quantify the absolute abundance of each unique TCRbeta CDR3 rearrangement, sequence reads were collapsed and filtered. For each sample, productive Simpson clonality was calculated as the square root of Simpson's diversity index over productive rearrangements. Entries here come from immuneACCESS through TCRdb and include only in-frame sequences with V and J called. Some clones fail to appear in such tables; in the studies checked, an unresolved V gene covers under half of the shortfall, and the cause of the remainder is unknown. V and J calls and clone size are as listed in that table; D and trimming were resolved from the DNA. In all, the sample holds about 440,000 clones, and 88% of those were seen once. Roughly 12% of the sample lies in the top ten.

One collaborating source in Seattle enrolled patients while the patients were actively infected and followed the patients over time throughout the course of disease. The collaborating institutions used their own protocols to collect whole blood in K2EDTA tubes. For TCRbeta analysis, collaborators shipped samples as frozen whole blood, isolated PBMCs, or DNA extracted from either of those sample types. This clonotype originated in a woman in her 50s with COVID-19, enrolled during active disease. Sequenced: peripheral blood. Recombination connected TRBV29-1 to TRBJ1-2; TRBD1 is a possible D gene, resting on 5 matching bases. The nucleotide sequence reads as follows: TGCAGCGTAGGACCTCCCGGGGGTGGCTACACCTTC. This translates into CSVGPPGGGYTF.